This passage covers 9 T cell receptor beta chains from one sample sequenced in a study of T cells in localized non-small cell lung cancer. Clones were sequenced by immunoSEQ multiplex PCR, and TCRdb holds only the in-frame ones, with some missing. Among 70,000 or so clones listed, around 85% were seen once. The material sequenced was peripheral blood, taken before any cancer treatment. These receptors were taken from a female donor over 55 with stage I lung adenocarcinoma.

At least ten counts were recorded for this clone. The V gene is TRBV5-4, the J gene TRBJ1-2; no clear D gene. This CDR3 is built from 16 residues. The germline CDR1 and CDR2 sequences are SGHNT and YYREEE (reference sequence). Trimming removed 4 bases at V and 0 bases at J, with 16 bases between. The CDR3 is CASSRSRLGTNYGYTF. The CDR3 DNA sequence: TGTGCCAGCAGCCGTTCCCGCCTCGGGACTAACTATGGCTACACCTTC.

The V gene is TRBV7-8, the J gene TRBJ2-7; 9 bases fit TRBD2. The CDR3 runs to 16 residues. The J segment lost 5 bases and the V segment lost 0 bases, leaving 8 bases of the junction unmatched. Germline loops: CDR1 SGHVS, CDR2 FQNEAQ. This CDR3 is CASSLAKLAGVNEQYF. CDR3 sequence (DNA): TGTGCCAGCAGCTTAGCCAAACTAGCGGGCGTAAACGAGCAGTACTTC.

This clone was seen a few times. This chain connects TRBV10-3 to TRBJ1-1; D gene uncertain. Trimming pared 6 bases from V and 5 bases from J, leaving 16 bases between. The CDR3 loop spans 14 amino acids. Germline CDR1 ENHRY, CDR2 SYGVKD. CDR3 bases: TGTGCCATCAGCCGAACCCAGGTGGGGACTGAAGCTTTCTTT. Its protein product is CAISRTQVGTEAFF.

This clone has just a few counts. Other DNA sequences within the sample encode an identical CDR3. This chain links TRBV5-1 with TRBJ1-1; a weak D match, TRBD1 (5 bases). The V and J ends lost 4 bases and 1 base respectively, with 11 bases between them. This CDR3 region has 14 residues. CDR1 and CDR2 from the germline V gene are SGHRS and YFSETQ. Here the CDR3 reads CASSPGRQNTEAFF. DNA for the CDR3: TGCGCCAGCAGCCCGGGACGGCAGAACACTGAAGCTTTCTTT.

The chain uses TRBV5-1 and TRBJ2-1; D perhaps matches TRBD2 (6 bases). Looked up from germline, CDR1 is SGHRS and CDR2 is YFSETQ. V was trimmed by 4 bases and J by 6 bases, leaving 11 bases between them. The CDR3 spans 13 residues. The CDR3 is CASSLGLLNEQFF. CDR3 DNA sequence: TGCGCCAGCAGCCTGGGACTCCTCAATGAGCAGTTCTTC.

The J gene is TRBJ2-2, the V gene TRBV6-6; 13 nucleotides align to TRBD2. Trimming at V came to 4 bases and at J to 4 bases, leaving 0 bases not matched to a gene. CDR1 and CDR2 (germline): MNHNY, SVGAGI (reference sequence). The CDR3 is made up of 15 amino acids. The CDR3 nucleotides are TGTGCCAGCAGTTGGACTAGCGGGAGCACCGGGGAGCTGTTTTTT. The encoded protein is CASSWTSGSTGELFF.

The rearrangement uses TRBV7-8 and TRBJ2-7, with a tentative D call TRBD1 (6 bases). The CDR3 covers 13 residues. The ends were cut back, 3 bases at V and 2 bases at J, with 8 bases in the middle. CDR1 is SGHVS, CDR2 FQNEAQ, per germline. CDR3 sequence reads: CASSLDRAYEQYF. CDR3 nucleotides: TGTGCCAGCAGCTTGGACAGAGCCTACGAGCAGTACTTC.

This chain uses TRBV9 with TRBJ2-2; D gene unclear. CDR1 and CDR2 (germline): SGDLS, YYNGEE. The CDR3 totals 15 residues. V was trimmed by 0 bases and J by 3 bases, leaving 9 bases between them. The CDR3 nucleotides are TGTGCCAGCAGCGTAGGGATTGGATACACCGGGGAGCTGTTTTTT. Residues: CASSVGIGYTGELFF. The full variable domain, in which reference TRBV9 and TRBJ2-2 provide the parts outside the CDR3, is DSGVTQTPKHLITATGQRVTLRCSPRSGDLSVYWYQQSLDQGLQFLIQYYNGEERAKGNILERFSAQQFPDLHSELNLSSLELGDSALYFCASSVGIGYTGELFFGEGSRLTVL.

The chain combines TRBV28 with TRBJ1-3, with a weak D call TRBD1 (5 bases). The V end was cut by 3 bases, the J end by 2 bases, with 8 bases between. Germline V gives CDR1 MDHEN, CDR2 SYDVKM. This CDR3 has 14 amino acids. CDR3 region: CASSFQGAGNTIYF. CDR3 nucleotides: TGTGCCAGCAGTTTCCAGGGAGCTGGAAACACCATATATTTT.